A single sample is the source of the 17 T cell receptor beta chains below, sequenced in a study of blood T cell repertoires in COVID-19. Profiled with immunoSEQ multiplex PCR; TCRdb holds only in-frame clones, not every one. The sample lists 150,000 to 200,000 clones; about four fifths were seen once. Sequenced: peripheral blood. The source is a man between 65 and 80 years old who had recovered from COVID-19.

This clone was detected a few times. The rearrangement links TRBV7-9 to TRBJ1-1; 8 bases map to TRBD1. The CDR3 covers 19 residues. Per the germline V gene, CDR1 is SEHNR and CDR2 is FQNEAQ (reference sequence). Trimming cost V 6 bases and J 0 bases; bases outside gene matches: 18. The CDR3 reads CASRAAGTGPFYLNTEAFF. Here the CDR3 DNA reads TGTGCCAGCAGAGCCGCCGGGACAGGTCCCTTTTACTTGAACACTGAAGCTTTCTTT.

The chain uses TRBV5-1 and TRBJ2-7; possible D gene TRBD1, 6 bases. This CDR3 spans 14 amino acids. The germline V and J ends were trimmed by 3 bases and 3 bases, with 13 bases remaining between them. The germline gives CDR1 SGHRS, CDR2 YFSETQ. CDR3 sequence reads: CASSWTGHLYEQYF. CDR3 coding DNA: TGCGCCAGCAGCTGGACGGGACATCTCTACGAGCAGTACTTC.

This rearrangement joins TRBV6-6 to TRBJ1-4, with 9 bases aligning to TRBD1. The germline V gene encodes CDR1 MNHNY and CDR2 SVGAGI (reference sequence). The V and J ends lost 2 bases and 7 bases, in that order; junction bases with no gene match: 5. CDR3 length equals 15 residues. The CDR3 DNA is TGTGCCAGCAGTTACCCACAGGGGGCAGGTGAAAAACTGTTTTTT. Translating it yields CASSYPQGAGEKLFF.

V is TRBV4-1 and J is TRBJ1-1; no reliable D call. Trimming stripped 1 base from V and 0 bases from J, with 6 bases between. Germline lookup yields CDR1 MGHRA and CDR2 YSYEKL. The CDR3 is 14 residues long. The CDR3 sequence: CASSQVSVNTEAFF. Here the CDR3 DNA reads TGCGCCAGCAGCCAAGTTTCGGTGAACACTGAAGCTTTCTTT.

The CDR3 DNA sequence: TGTGCCAGCAGTTACACGACAGGGGCTAGCCCCTACGAGCAGTACTTC. It is translated as CASSYTTGASPYEQYF. This rearrangement joins TRBV6-5 to TRBJ2-7; 8 nucleotides align to TRBD1. The junction had 8 bases not matched to a gene; V was cut back by 2 bases and J by 2 bases. This CDR3 has 16 amino acids. Germline lookup yields CDR1 MNHEY and CDR2 SVGAGI.

The CDR3, as DNA: TGTGCCATCAGTGGACTAGCGGGAGTCGGGCCTGGGACGCAGTATTTT. Residues: CAISGLAGVGPGTQYF. The genes are TRBV10-3 and TRBJ2-3; 12 bases agree with TRBD2. V trimming: 4 bases; J trimming: 9 bases; junction bases outside the gene matches: 11. The CDR3 runs 16 residues. The germline V gene has CDR1 ENHRY and CDR2 SYGVKD.

The chain joins TRBV9 to TRBJ1-6, with 7 bases aligning to TRBD1. Germline CDR1 and CDR2: SGDLS and YYNGEE. The V gene end was trimmed by 2 bases and the J gene end by 5 bases; junction bases not matched to a gene: 4. CDR3 size: 15 residues. The CDR3 protein is CASSVGQEDNSPLHF. In DNA, the CDR3 is TGTGCCAGCAGCGTCGGACAGGAGGATAATTCACCCCTCCACTTT. The variable domain in full, with the rest retrieved from reference TRBV9 and TRBJ1-6, is DSGVTQTPKHLITATGQRVTLRCSPRSGDLSVYWYQQSLDQGLQFLIQYYNGEERAKGNILERFSAQQFPDLHSELNLSSLELGDSALYFCASSVGQEDNSPLHFGNGTRLTVT.

V is TRBV5-6 and J is TRBJ1-1; D is undetermined. Trimming took off 4 bases at V and 7 bases at J, with 14 bases between the two ends. Germline CDR1 reads SGHDT; CDR2 reads YYEEEE. The CDR3 runs to 13 residues. CDR3 DNA sequence: TGTGCCAGCAGCCCTACTTACACTAATGAAGCTTTCTTT. It yields the protein CASSPTYTNEAFF.

This chain joins TRBV10-1 and TRBJ2-1; 9 nucleotides align to TRBD2. The CDR3 extends over 16 amino acids. The V gene end was trimmed by 3 bases and the J gene end by 0 bases; junction bases not matched to a gene: 3. The germline CDR1 and CDR2 sequences are WNHNN and SYGVQD (reference sequence). DNA for the CDR3: TGCGCCAGCAGTGACTTTAGCGGGAGCTCCTACAATGAGCAGTTCTTC. Encoded protein: CASSDFSGSSYNEQFF.

The chain has TRBV19 and TRBJ2-1; TRBD2 is a possible D gene (5 bases). Germline lookup yields CDR1 LNHDA and CDR2 SQIVND (reference sequence). The CDR3 consists of 13 residues. Between the trimmed V and J ends, which lost 1 base and 9 bases, there was a span of 10 bases. The CDR3 nucleotides are TGTGCCAGTAGTATAGGGAGGTCGGGTGAGCAGTTCTTC. This codes for CASSIGRSGEQFF.

The chain is built from TRBV6-6 and TRBJ1-5, with 11 nucleotides matching TRBD1. The germline CDR1 and CDR2 sequences are MNHNY and SVGAGI (reference sequence). V trimming: 3 bases; J trimming: 7 bases; junction bases outside the gene matches: 5. The CDR3 covers 15 residues. The CDR3 DNA follows: TGTGCCAGCAGTTATACGGGACAGGGGGACCAGCCCCAGCATTTT. Amino acids: CASSYTGQGDQPQHF.

J is TRBJ1-1 and V is TRBV4-1; D may be TRBD1 (6 bases). Germline V gene data show CDR1 as MGHRA and CDR2 as YSYEKL. The CDR3 runs to 17 residues. V was pared by 0 bases and J by 0 bases, with 14 bases between. The CDR3 here is CASSQDGRGVVNTEAFF. CDR3 sequence (DNA): TGCGCCAGCAGCCAAGATGGCAGGGGAGTGGTGAACACTGAAGCTTTCTTT.

The chain links TRBV9 to TRBJ1-5; D unclear. V gave up 0 bases and J gave up 3 bases, with 13 bases separating them. Germline CDR1 and CDR2: SGDLS and YYNGEE. The CDR3 has 16 residues. CDR3 residues: CASSVGAGVPNQPQHF. In nucleotides, the CDR3 is TGTGCCAGCAGCGTAGGGGCAGGCGTGCCCAATCAGCCCCAGCATTTT.

J is TRBJ1-3 and V is TRBV6-5; D is undetermined. Germline assignment: CDR1 MNHEY and CDR2 SVGAGI. V was trimmed by 4 bases and J by 3 bases, leaving 16 bases between them. CDR3 length: 16 amino acids. The CDR3 sequence is CASSSQRERGGNTIYF. CDR3 bases: TGTGCCAGCAGTTCACAACGGGAGAGAGGTGGAAACACCATATATTTT.

The chain has TRBV6-2 or TRBV6-3 and TRBJ2-7, with D tentatively TRBD2 (5 bases). The CDR3 covers 15 residues. From germline, CDR1 is MNHEY and CDR2 SVGEGT. With 1 base removed from V and 2 bases from J, the gap between germline ends came to 12 bases. The CDR3 DNA follows: TGTGCCAGCAGTTACTGGGCTAGCAGACCCTACGAGCAGTACTTC. Translation: CASSYWASRPYEQYF.

This rearrangement joins TRBV7-6 to TRBJ2-7; no reliable D call. Trimming left V 3 bases short and J 2 bases short, with 8 bases between. The CDR3 consists of 13 residues. CDR1 and CDR2 (germline): SGHVS, FNYEAQ. This chain's CDR3 is CASSLQVTYEQYF. The CDR3, as DNA: TGTGCCAGCAGCTTGCAGGTAACCTACGAGCAGTACTTC.

The chain joins TRBV5-1 to TRBJ2-3, with 8 bases fitting TRBD2. This CDR3 comprises 15 residues. The V and J ends lost 7 bases and 5 bases, in that order; junction bases with no gene match: 12. CDR1 and CDR2 from the germline V gene are SGHRS and YFSETQ. CDR3 nucleotide sequence: TGCGCCAGCCGCGCCCAGGGGCTAGCGGGAGATACGCAGTATTTT. This translates into CASRAQGLAGDTQYF.